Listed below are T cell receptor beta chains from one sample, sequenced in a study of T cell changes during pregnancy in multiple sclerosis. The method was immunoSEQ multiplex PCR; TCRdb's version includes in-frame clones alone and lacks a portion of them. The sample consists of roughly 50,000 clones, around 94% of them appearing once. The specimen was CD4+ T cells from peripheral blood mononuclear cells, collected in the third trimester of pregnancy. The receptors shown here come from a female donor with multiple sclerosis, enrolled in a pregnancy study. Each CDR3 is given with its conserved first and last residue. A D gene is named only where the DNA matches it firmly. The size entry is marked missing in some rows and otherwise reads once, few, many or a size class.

CDR3aa: CASSLGRRGEQYF; CDR3nt: TGTGCCAGCAGCTTAGGACGACGGGGCGAGCAGTACTTC; d_gene: .; v_gene: TRBV7-9; j_gene: TRBJ2-7; abundance: .
CDR3aa: CAWSAGGNQPQHF; CDR3nt: TGTGCCTGGAGCGCAGGGGGCAATCAGCCCCAGCATTTT; d_gene: .; v_gene: TRBV30; j_gene: TRBJ1-5; abundance: once
CDR3aa: CASSQATEAFF; CDR3nt: TGTGCCAGCTCACAAGCGACTGAAGCTTTCTTT; d_gene: .; v_gene: TRBV18; j_gene: TRBJ1-1; abundance: once
CDR3aa: CASSEAGGFLETQYF; CDR3nt: TGTGCCAGCAGTGAGGCGGGAGGGTTTTTGGAGACCCAGTACTTC; d_gene: TRBD2; v_gene: TRBV2; j_gene: TRBJ2-5; abundance: .
CDR3aa: CASSKGLAGGPGTGELFF; CDR3nt: TGCGCCAGCAGCAAGGGACTAGCGGGAGGGCCGGGCACCGGGGAGCTGTTTTTT; d_gene: TRBD2; v_gene: TRBV5-1; j_gene: TRBJ2-2; abundance: .
CDR3aa: CASSERDSSNYGYTF; CDR3nt: TGTGCCAGCAGCGAGAGGGACAGTTCTAACTATGGCTACACCTTC; d_gene: TRBD1; v_gene: TRBV9; j_gene: TRBJ1-2; abundance: .
CDR3aa: CASRAQGARGEAFF; CDR3nt: TGTGCCAGCAGGGCACAGGGGGCGCGGGGTGAAGCTTTCTTT; d_gene: TRBD1; v_gene: TRBV6-1; j_gene: TRBJ1-1; abundance: .
CDR3aa: CASSYPEGEQYF; CDR3nt: TGTGCCAGCAGTTACCCGGAGGGAGAGCAGTACTTC; d_gene: .; v_gene: TRBV6-6; j_gene: TRBJ2-7; abundance: .
CDR3aa: CASSPVGPGETQYF; CDR3nt: TGTGCCAGCAGCCCCGTCGGTCCGGGGGAGACCCAGTACTTC; d_gene: .; v_gene: TRBV5-6; j_gene: TRBJ2-5; abundance: .
CDR3aa: CASSARGDTQYF; CDR3nt: TGTGCCAGCAGCGCAAGAGGAGATACGCAGTATTTT; d_gene: .; v_gene: TRBV9; j_gene: TRBJ2-3; abundance: .
CDR3aa: CARGGAGEKLFF; CDR3nt: TGTGCCCGGGGGGGGGCCGGAGAAAAACTGTTTTTT; d_gene: .; v_gene: TRBV14; j_gene: TRBJ1-4; abundance: .
CDR3aa: CASSPSLVQGYEQYF; CDR3nt: TGTGCCAGCAGCCCTAGCCTCGTACAGGGCTACGAGCAGTACTTC; d_gene: .; v_gene: TRBV11-1; j_gene: TRBJ2-7; abundance: .
CDR3aa: CASSLAGGVTEAFF; CDR3nt: TGCGCCAGCAGCCTCGCCGGGGGGGTTACTGAAGCTTTCTTT; d_gene: .; v_gene: TRBV5-1; j_gene: TRBJ1-1; abundance: .
CDR3aa: CASSLWQGARYEQYF; CDR3nt: TGTGCCAGCAGCTTGTGGCAGGGGGCTAGGTACGAGCAGTACTTC; d_gene: TRBD1; v_gene: TRBV5-6; j_gene: TRBJ2-7; abundance: .
CDR3aa: CASSFKTGSSYNEQFF; CDR3nt: TGTGCCAGCAGCTTCAAGACAGGGAGCTCCTACAATGAGCAGTTCTTC; d_gene: TRBD1; v_gene: TRBV5-4; j_gene: TRBJ2-1; abundance: .
CDR3aa: CASSPLMEHHEQYF; CDR3nt: TGTGCCAGCTCCCCACTGATGGAGCACCACGAGCAGTACTTC; d_gene: .; v_gene: TRBV28; j_gene: TRBJ2-7; abundance: .
CDR3aa: CASSPIKIGLAVNTGELFF; CDR3nt: TGTGCCAGCAGCCCCATTAAGATCGGACTAGCGGTAAACACCGGGGAGCTGTTTTTT; d_gene: TRBD2; v_gene: TRBV7-8; j_gene: TRBJ2-2; abundance: .
CDR3aa: CSVEILAGVYEQYF; CDR3nt: TGCAGCGTTGAGATCCTAGCGGGGGTCTACGAGCAGTACTTC; d_gene: TRBD2; v_gene: TRBV29-1; j_gene: TRBJ2-7; abundance: .
CDR3aa: CASSLPGQGQLPGNTIYF; CDR3nt: TGTGCCAGCAGCTTACCCGGACAGGGCCAACTCCCTGGAAACACCATATATTTT; d_gene: TRBD1; v_gene: TRBV11-1; j_gene: TRBJ1-3; abundance: .
CDR3aa: CASREDPSSYEQYF; CDR3nt: TGTGCCAGTAGGGAGGACCCGAGCTCCTACGAGCAGTACTTC; d_gene: .; v_gene: TRBV19; j_gene: TRBJ2-7; abundance: .
CDR3aa: CASSATGTGGFHEQYF; CDR3nt: TGTGCCAGCAGCGCTACCGGGACAGGGGGGTTCCACGAGCAGTACTTC; d_gene: TRBD1; v_gene: TRBV11-2; j_gene: TRBJ2-7; abundance: .
CDR3aa: CASSYGQTNTEAFF; CDR3nt: TGCGCCAGCAGCTATGGACAGACCAACACTGAAGCTTTCTTT; d_gene: .; v_gene: TRBV5-1; j_gene: TRBJ1-1; abundance: .
CDR3aa: CASSPRRLDNEQFF; CDR3nt: TGTGCCAGCAGTCCTCGGCGGCTGGACAATGAGCAGTTCTTC; d_gene: .; v_gene: TRBV2; j_gene: TRBJ2-1; abundance: once
CDR3aa: CASSGGSGSSYNEQFF; CDR3nt: TGTGCCAGCAGCGGGGGGAGCGGGAGCTCCTACAATGAGCAGTTCTTC; d_gene: TRBD2; v_gene: TRBV6-6; j_gene: TRBJ2-1; abundance: .
CDR3aa: CASSYDGGRETQYF; CDR3nt: TGTGCCAGCAGCTATGACGGAGGAAGGGAGACCCAGTACTTC; d_gene: .; v_gene: TRBV9; j_gene: TRBJ2-5; abundance: once
CDR3aa: CASTWRGGVGGNYGYTF; CDR3nt: TGTGCCAGCACGTGGAGAGGGGGGGTCGGAGGTAACTATGGCTACACCTTC; d_gene: .; v_gene: TRBV7-9; j_gene: TRBJ1-2; abundance: .
CDR3aa: CSVEAAEAFF; CDR3nt: TGCAGCGTTGAGGCCGCTGAAGCTTTCTTT; d_gene: .; v_gene: TRBV29-1; j_gene: TRBJ1-1; abundance: .
CDR3aa: CASSSLTGFSGYGYTF; CDR3nt: TGTGCCAGTAGTAGTCTGACAGGGTTTTCAGGCTATGGCTACACCTTC; d_gene: TRBD1; v_gene: TRBV19; j_gene: TRBJ1-2; abundance: .
CDR3aa: CASSVGQGVIDTQYF; CDR3nt: TGCGCCAGCAGCGTGGGCCAGGGGGTGATAGATACGCAGTATTTT; d_gene: TRBD1; v_gene: TRBV5-1; j_gene: TRBJ2-3; abundance: .
CDR3aa: CAISGTGNYEQYF; CDR3nt: TGTGCCATCAGTGGGACAGGTAACTACGAGCAGTACTTC; d_gene: TRBD1; v_gene: TRBV10-3; j_gene: TRBJ2-7; abundance: .
CDR3aa: CASSNRTGQGYGYTF; CDR3nt: TGCGCCAGCAGCAACCGGACAGGGCAAGGCTATGGCTACACCTTC; d_gene: TRBD1; v_gene: TRBV5-1; j_gene: TRBJ1-2; abundance: .
CDR3aa: CASSQGPTDTQYF; CDR3nt: TGTGCCAGCAGCCAAGGGCCCACAGATACGCAGTATTTT; d_gene: .; v_gene: TRBV4-2; j_gene: TRBJ2-3; abundance: .
CDR3aa: CASSFSSGRAFYNEQFF; CDR3nt: TGTGCCAGCAGCTTCTCTAGCGGGAGGGCTTTCTACAATGAGCAGTTCTTC; d_gene: TRBD2; v_gene: TRBV11-2; j_gene: TRBJ2-1; abundance: .
CDR3aa: CASSGWGTPSNSGNTIYF; CDR3nt: TGTGCCAGCAGCGGCTGGGGGACACCCTCCAACTCTGGAAACACCATATATTTT; d_gene: .; v_gene: TRBV5-5; j_gene: TRBJ1-3; abundance: .
CDR3aa: CASSPRGTPGNTIYF; CDR3nt: TGTGCCAGCTCACCAAGGGGGACACCCGGAAACACCATATATTTT; d_gene: .; v_gene: TRBV18; j_gene: TRBJ1-3; abundance: .
CDR3aa: CASGPGLAELTDTQYF; CDR3nt: TGCGCCAGCGGGCCAGGACTAGCGGAACTCACAGATACGCAGTATTTT; d_gene: TRBD2; v_gene: TRBV5-1; j_gene: TRBJ2-3; abundance: .
CDR3aa: CASGRTDTGELFF; CDR3nt: TGTGCCAGCGGTAGAACGGACACCGGGGAGCTGTTTTTT; d_gene: .; v_gene: TRBV7-9; j_gene: TRBJ2-2; abundance: .
CDR3aa: CASSVDRVGTDTQYF; CDR3nt: TGTGCCAGCAGCGTAGACAGGGTGGGCACAGATACGCAGTATTTT; d_gene: .; v_gene: TRBV9; j_gene: TRBJ2-3; abundance: .
CDR3aa: CASSIDHGPGRQPQHF; CDR3nt: TGTGCCAGTAGTATAGATCATGGACCAGGGCGACAGCCCCAGCATTTT; d_gene: .; v_gene: TRBV19; j_gene: TRBJ1-5; abundance: .
CDR3aa: CSVDPGQGVTEAFF; CDR3nt: TGCAGCGTTGATCCGGGACAGGGTGTCACTGAAGCTTTCTTT; d_gene: TRBD1; v_gene: TRBV29-1; j_gene: TRBJ1-1; abundance: .
CDR3aa: CASSLDSNYGYTF; CDR3nt: TGTGCCAGCAGCCTGGACAGCAACTATGGCTACACCTTC; d_gene: .; v_gene: TRBV14; j_gene: TRBJ1-2; abundance: .
CDR3aa: CSASLAGVGGETQYF; CDR3nt: TGCAGTGCCTCACTAGCGGGAGTAGGAGGAGAGACCCAGTACTTC; d_gene: TRBD2; v_gene: TRBV29-1; j_gene: TRBJ2-5; abundance: .
CDR3aa: CAISQGTSGRSTGELFF; CDR3nt: TGTGCCATCAGCCAGGGTACTAGCGGGAGGTCCACCGGGGAGCTGTTTTTT; d_gene: TRBD2; v_gene: TRBV10-3; j_gene: TRBJ2-2; abundance: .
CDR3aa: CASTLAYRGDTEAFF; CDR3nt: TGCGCCAGCACCCTGGCCTACAGGGGGGACACTGAAGCTTTCTTT; d_gene: TRBD1; v_gene: TRBV5-1; j_gene: TRBJ1-1; abundance: .
CDR3aa: CASRDSPGLSYNEQFF; CDR3nt: TGTGCCAGCAGGGACTCGCCGGGACTTTCCTACAATGAGCAGTTCTTC; d_gene: .; v_gene: TRBV27; j_gene: TRBJ2-1; abundance: once
CDR3aa: CASSLPGAGPSVNEQFF; CDR3nt: TGTGCCAGCAGTTTACCTGGGGCAGGACCATCTGTCAATGAGCAGTTCTTC; d_gene: .; v_gene: TRBV28; j_gene: TRBJ2-1; abundance: .
CDR3aa: CASSPGTEKLFF; CDR3nt: TGTGCCAGCAGTCCCGGGACAGAAAAACTGTTTTTT; d_gene: .; v_gene: TRBV2; j_gene: TRBJ1-4; abundance: .
CDR3aa: CASSSGQGYNEQFF; CDR3nt: TGTGCCAGCAGCTCCGGACAGGGCTACAATGAGCAGTTCTTC; d_gene: TRBD1; v_gene: TRBV7-3; j_gene: TRBJ2-1; abundance: .
CDR3aa: CASSEWRGPGEQFF; CDR3nt: TGTGCCAGCAGTGAATGGAGGGGACCGGGTGAGCAGTTCTTC; d_gene: .; v_gene: TRBV25-1; j_gene: TRBJ2-1; abundance: once